A single sample is the source of the 3 T cell receptor beta chains below, sequenced in a study of blood T cell repertoires in COVID-19. Data came from immunoSEQ multiplex PCR; TCRdb stores just in-frame clones and leaves some out. Of about 250,000 clones in the sample, roughly four fifths were seen once. Input material: peripheral blood. These TCRs come from a person aged 70 to 80 with COVID-19, enrolled during active disease.

The V and J genes are TRBV6-5 and TRBJ2-5; D ambiguous. Germline CDR1 MNHEY, CDR2 SVGAGI. The CDR3 length is 13 residues. Trimming took 5 bases from V and 5 from J, leaving 12 bases between them. CDR3 amino acids: CASSLNEQETQYF. The DNA of the CDR3 is TGTGCCAGCAGTCTAAATGAACAGGAGACCCAGTACTTC.

The CDR3 region is CASSLVGQANSPLHF. The CDR3 nucleotides are TGTGCCAGCAGCTTAGTGGGACAGGCAAATTCACCCCTCCACTTT. The rearrangement joins TRBV11-2 to TRBJ1-6; TRBD1 matches 8 bases. The CDR3 contains 15 residues. Per germline, CDR1 SGHAT and CDR2 FQNNGV. V trimming: 1 base; J trimming: 7 bases; junction bases outside the gene matches: 3.

The rearrangement joins TRBV19 to TRBJ2-1; TRBD2 aligns across 9 bases. Germline-derived CDR1 and CDR2 are LNHDA and SQIVND (reference sequence). Trimming at V came to 7 bases and at J to 5 bases, leaving 6 bases not matched to a gene. The CDR3 length is 14 residues. The CDR3 DNA follows: TGTGCCAGTAAGGCTAGCGGGGATCACAATGAGCAGTTCTTC. Its translation is CASKASGDHNEQFF.